Listed here is a single T cell receptor beta chain. This clonotype is considered medium-sized (0.01 to 0.1%). Its antigen target is currently unknown. No much larger clonotype is one base removed from it; base qualities were not supplied. TCR beta rearrangements were amplified from genomic DNA isolated from peripheral blood, not from sorted cells or RNA. This entry is derived from a study of T cell repertoires in aging, cancer and after chemotherapy (dated by TCRdb to the late 2010s). General notes on the study: Donors spanned six age groups from 30 or younger to 70 or older, with at least three individuals per group. The full dataset contained some 8.7 million TCR reads. TCR repertoires from healthy donor controls were recorded over periods of several months to years and showed clear clonal overlap between repeated samplings. A cohort of roughly 220 cancer patients (about 93 with hematological and around 130 with solid cancers) was assembled, and roughly 98 healthy donors were included as a reference group. Peripheral blood TCR beta repertoires from healthy donors and cancer patients were profiled to examine immunoaging and T cell reconstitution after chemotherapy. The full study reports these points: Declining TCR diversity with age in healthy donors was mainly explained by loss of richness; in cancer patients, loss of evenness also contributed. Compared with age-matched healthy donors, untreated patients with either hematological or solid cancers had significantly lower TCR diversity in the blood along with higher clonality. In both cancer cohorts, median generation probability rose over the chemotherapy interval, which suggests that the repertoire was reconstituted through rebound thymic output. According to the authors, the repertoire data do not permit conclusions about immunological memory after chemotherapy.

From V the trimming removes 5 bases and from J it removes 6 bases, while the gene matches leave 6 bases of the junction unaccounted for. The germline V gene sets CDR1 to MDHEN and CDR2 to SYDVKM. Counted from cysteine to phenylalanine, this CDR3 has 13 amino acids. Only the CDR3 region is kept as DNA, spanning 39 bases read in frame from base 1. Rearranged TRB sequences spanning V, D and J segments were amplified in a multiplex touch-down PCR with a mixed TRB-A/B primer pool. Two consecutive PCR reactions with Phusion HS II polymerase added Illumina adapters and sample indices to the amplicons. Amplicons were gel-purified with the NucleoSpin Gel and PCR Clean-up kit, then checked with Qubit and an Agilent 2100 Bioanalyzer. The libraries were sequenced on an Illumina MiSeq with 600-cycle, single-indexed, paired-end runs. Per the source publication's procedure: MiXCR versions 2.12 and 3.0.5 were used to process the TRB sequences. Each unique CDR3 nucleotide sequence was counted as one clone, and only productive sequences with at least two reads were retained. The repertoire metrics were Shannon diversity, evenness, clonality (calculated as one minus evenness), and diversity profiles parameterized by alpha from 0 to 5. The IGoR algorithm was used to calculate generation probabilities of clones in the paired pre- and post-chemotherapy samples. Starting from the raw public reads, TCRdb applied fastp trimming at Q25, assembled clones with MiXCR and retained in-frame beta chains. Identical CDR3 proteins give one entry, which carries the most common genes and DNA. The V and J calls and clone size are TCRdb's, not the authors'. The table for this sample lists about 11,000 distinct CDR3 sequences; 25% to 30% of them were counted only once. Around 1.8% of the sample goes to the ten largest clones.

Specimen: blood. The clonotype comes from a human donor in good health. The V and J segments used are TRBV28 and TRBJ1-2, and 7 bases in between align with TRBD1. Read as DNA, the sequence is TGTGCCAGCAGTCAGGTACAGGGGAATGGCTACACCTTC. Protein translation: CASSQVQGNGYTF.